These 20 T cell receptor beta chains came from one sample sequenced in a study of regulatory T cells in long-lasting Graves disease. Time point described: newly diagnosed GD, antithyroid drugs for less than 3 months. PBMC-derived RNA was used for the TCR library. Libraries of TCR beta came from iRepertoire HTBI primers plus Arm-PCR of CDR3 regions. TCRdb re-analysed the multiplex PCR reads in MiXCR, keeping a single row per CDR3 protein. The sample includes more than 450,000 distinct CDR3 sequences, around 12% of them seen just once. These sequences were also reported in another study, on T cells in Graves' hyperthyroidism and ophthalmopathy.

Material: peripheral blood mononuclear cells (PBMCs), obtained at new diagnosis, from a patient treated with antithyroid drugs. These receptors were taken from a woman in her twenties or thirties with Graves disease.

This clonotype was detected ten times or more. The chain is built from TRBV19 and TRBJ2-7; the match to TRBD1 covers 12 bases. The V gene end was trimmed by 5 bases and the J gene end by 2 bases; junction bases not matched to a gene: 10. The CDR3 has 17 amino acids. Germline CDR1 LNHDA, CDR2 SQIVND (reference sequence). The CDR3 sequence: CASSPHLGTGGTYEQYF. The CDR3 DNA is TGTGCCAGTAGTCCACACCTCGGGACAGGGGGCACCTACGAGCAGTACTTC.

This clonotype showed up many times. The chain employs TRBV6-9 and TRBJ2-6; D remains ambiguous. The V gene lost 5 bases and the J gene lost 1 base, with 12 bases spanning the gap. Germline CDR1 MNHGY, CDR2 SVAAGI. The CDR3 loop spans 16 amino acids. The CDR3 protein is CASSGSPGSGANVLTF. The CDR3 DNA follows: TGTGCCAGCAGTGGAAGCCCTGGGTCTGGGGCCAACGTCCTGACTTTC.

This clonotype was detected only a few times. The chain employs TRBV29-1 and TRBJ1-1; 10 bases map to TRBD1. CDR1 and CDR2 from the germline V gene are SQVTM and ANQGSEA. CDR3 size: 13 residues. Losses at the gene ends were 5 bases for V and 5 bases for J; bases not matched to a gene: 5. CDR3 bases: TGCAGCGTTCGGACAGGGGGAGGGACTGAAGCTTTCTTT. This sequence encodes CSVRTGGGTEAFF. The whole variable domain, remainder taken from reference TRBV29-1 and TRBJ1-1, is SAVISQKPSRDICQRGTSLTIQCQVDSQVTMMFWYRQQPGQSLTLIATANQGSEATYESGFVIDKFPISRPNLTFSTLTVSNMSPEDSSIYLCSVRTGGGTEAFFGQGTRLTVV.

This clonotype has only a few counts. The gene calls are TRBV6-2 or TRBV6-3 and TRBJ2-7; 9 positions match TRBD1. V shed 6 bases and J 2 bases; nucleotides not matched to a gene: 5. The germline CDR1 and CDR2 sequences are MNHEY and SVGEGT. This CDR3 comprises 14 residues. CDR3 amino acids: CASRLDRGPYEQYF. CDR3 sequence (DNA): TGTGCCAGCAGGTTGGACAGGGGACCCTACGAGCAGTACTTC.

This clonotype was recorded at least ten times. The rearrangement uses TRBV6-1 and TRBJ2-2; 10 nucleotides line up with TRBD2. This CDR3 has 16 amino acids. The germline V gene encodes CDR1 MNHNS and CDR2 SASEGT. The V and J ends lost 6 bases and 6 bases, in that order; junction bases with no gene match: 10. The CDR3: CASRPPGLAYAGELFF. The CDR3 DNA sequence: TGTGCCAGCAGACCCCCGGGACTAGCGTACGCCGGGGAGCTGTTTTTT.

This clonotype has only a few counts. This chain joins TRBV25-1 and TRBJ2-7; TRBD1 matches 8 bases. Germline CDR1 and CDR2: MGHDK and SYGVNS. V trimming: 5 bases; J trimming: 7 bases; junction bases outside the gene matches: 7. This CDR3 is built from 13 residues. CDR3 region: CASSYAGGREQYF. In DNA form, the CDR3 reads TGTGCCAGCAGTTACGCAGGGGGCAGGGAGCAGTACTTC.

This clonotype was seen at least ten times. This chain links TRBV10-3 with TRBJ1-2; maybe TRBD1 (5 bases). From germline, CDR1 is ENHRY and CDR2 SYGVKD. This CDR3 comprises 14 residues. V was pared by 5 bases and J by 4 bases, with 14 bases between. CDR3 DNA: TGTGCCATCAGTTTGACAGCTGAGGCCTATGGCTACACCTTC. The encoded protein is CAISLTAEAYGYTF.

This clonotype has ten or more counts. V and J are TRBV28 and TRBJ1-1; D uncertain. V shed 1 base and J shed 6 bases, with 12 bases lying between them. The CDR3 totals 14 residues. CDR1 and CDR2 from the germline V gene are MDHEN and SYDVKM. The CDR3 DNA sequence: TGTGCCAGCAGTTTATTCCCGAATCCCCCTGAAGCTTTCTTT. Translation gives CASSLFPNPPEAFF.

This clonotype was seen ten or more times. This chain joins TRBV5-8 and TRBJ2-5, with D tentatively TRBD1 (5 bases). In germline, CDR1 is SGHTS, CDR2 YDEGEE. V shed 4 bases and J shed 5 bases, with 15 bases lying between them. This CDR3 has 14 amino acids. CDR3 DNA: TGTGCCAGCAGCGTATGGCAGGGTGGCGAGACCCAGTACTTC. Its translation: CASSVWQGGETQYF.

The chain has TRBV4-1 and TRBJ1-4; D is uncertain. V was trimmed by 5 bases and J by 2 bases, leaving 15 bases between them. Germline CDR1 MGHRA, CDR2 YSYEKL. The CDR3 covers 16 residues. The CDR3 nucleotides read TGCGCCAGCAGCACGGACGGTTATCCTACTAATGAAAAACTGTTTTTT. This encodes CASSTDGYPTNEKLFF.

This clonotype showed up many times. The rearrangement joins TRBV27 to TRBJ2-3, with TRBD1 matching over 7 bases. There are 16 residues in the CDR3. Germline V gene sequence: CDR1 MNHEY, CDR2 SMNVEV (reference sequence). The junction had 10 bases not matched to a gene; V was cut back by 6 bases and J by 1 base. The CDR3 bases are TGTGCCAGCAGATTGGCGACAGGGTTGCGCACAGATACGCAGTATTTT. Its protein product is CASRLATGLRTDTQYF.

This clonotype showed up just a few times. The chain joins TRBV6-2 or TRBV6-3 to TRBJ2-7; D may correspond to TRBD1 or TRBD2 (7 bases each). Trimming cost V 9 bases and J 6 bases, with 21 bases left between them. Germline CDR1 and CDR2: MNHEY and SVGEGT. The CDR3 covers 14 residues. The CDR3 loop is CASRRTGAGVEQYF. CDR3 bases: TGTGCCAGTAGGCGAACAGGGGCGGGAGTCGAGCAGTACTTC.

This clonotype was seen a handful of times. V is TRBV5-1 and J is TRBJ2-1, with a possible D match to TRBD2 (7 bases). The germline gives CDR1 SGHRS, CDR2 YFSETQ. Between the trimmed V and J ends, which lost 6 bases and 2 bases, there was a span of 15 bases. The CDR3 loop spans 15 amino acids. The CDR3 spells CASKRTGGTYNEQFF. As DNA, the CDR3 is TGCGCCAGCAAACGGACGGGGGGCACCTACAATGAGCAGTTCTTC.

This clonotype was seen many times. The chain employs TRBV28 and TRBJ2-7, with 9 bases fitting TRBD1. Germline-derived CDR1 and CDR2 are MDHEN and SYDVKM. The CDR3 length is 17 residues. The trim removed 3 bases at V and 0 bases at J, leaving 9 bases unmatched. The CDR3 region is CASSLVGQGSSSYEQYF. CDR3 in DNA: TGTGCCAGCAGTTTGGTGGGACAGGGATCGAGCTCCTACGAGCAGTACTTC.

Only a few counts were recorded for this clonotype. The rearrangement links TRBV4-3 to TRBJ2-3; TRBD2 might be the D (7 bases). Germline V gene sequence: CDR1 LGHNA, CDR2 YSLEER. This CDR3 has 16 amino acids. The germline V and J ends were trimmed by 2 bases and 5 bases, with 17 bases remaining between them. The CDR3 is CASSQWGGGIEDTQYF. The CDR3 region has the DNA TGCGCCAGCAGCCAATGGGGGGGCGGGATAGAAGATACGCAGTATTTT.

This clonotype was observed at least ten times. The J gene is TRBJ2-1, the V gene TRBV20-1; D is possibly TRBD2 (5 bases). This CDR3 region has 16 residues. With 0 bases removed from V and 0 bases from J, the gap between germline ends came to 12 bases. Germline assignment: CDR1 DFQATT and CDR2 SNEGSKA (reference sequence). The CDR3 bases are TGCAGTGCTAGAGATTTAAAGACTACCTCCTACAATGAGCAGTTCTTC. This encodes CSARDLKTTSYNEQFF.

This clonotype was detected ten times or more. The chain is built from TRBV18 and TRBJ1-1; maybe TRBD1 (6 bases). The length of the CDR3 is 16 residues. The germline V gene has CDR1 KGHSH and CDR2 LQKENI. Trimming pared 2 bases from V and 3 bases from J, leaving 16 bases between. The CDR3 reads CASSPTRDTHDTEAFF. The CDR3 DNA reads as TGTGCCAGCTCACCAACTCGGGACACCCACGACACTGAAGCTTTCTTT. Drawing the rest from reference TRBV18 and TRBJ1-1, the complete variable domain is NAGVMQNPRHLVRRRGQEARLRCSPMKGHSHVYWYRQLPEEGLKFMVYLQKENIIDESGMPKERFSAEFPKEGPSILRIQQVVRGDSAAYFCASSPTRDTHDTEAFFGQGTRLTVV.

This clonotype was picked up many times. The chain links TRBV7-2 to TRBJ2-1; 12 bases fit TRBD2. CDR3 length: 14 residues. J lost 5 bases, V lost 9 bases, and 5 bases had no gene match. Germline V gene lookup returns CDR1 SGHTA and CDR2 FQGNSA. CDR3 coding DNA: TGTGCCAGTACCGGGACTAGCGGGCACAATGAGCAGTTCTTC. Translated, it gives CASTGTSGHNEQFF.

This clonotype was counted only a few times. The genes are TRBV2 and TRBJ1-2; 8 nucleotides agree with TRBD1. With V trimmed by 7 bases and J by 8 bases, 9 bases remained unmatched. This CDR3 comprises 13 residues. CDR1 SNHLY and CDR2 FYNNEI come from the germline V gene. This chain's CDR3 is CASIGQGEYGYTF. DNA of the CDR3: TGTGCCAGCATCGGACAGGGCGAATACGGCTACACCTTC.

This clonotype was seen ten or more times. The chain joins TRBV18 to TRBJ2-7; 7 bases are shared with TRBD1. Germline V gives CDR1 KGHSH, CDR2 LQKENI. After removal of 2 bases from V and 3 bases from J, the junction contained 4 bases not matched to a gene. The CDR3 sequence is 14 residues long. The CDR3 loop is CASSPGQASYEQYF. The CDR3 coding sequence is TGTGCCAGCTCACCAGGACAGGCTAGCTACGAGCAGTACTTC.